This TCR beta chain comes out of a study of a mutant IDH1 vaccine in newly diagnosed glioma. Findings of the study overall: It was 85% to 95% of patients that developed vaccine-induced immune responses.

Germline V CDR1 and CDR2: MDHEN, SYDVKM. This CDR3 spans 14 amino acids. After removal of 10 bases from V and 0 bases from J, the junction contained 3 bases not matched to a gene. This clone was counted a single time. The antigen is undetermined. Profiled with immunoSEQ multiplex PCR; TCRdb holds only in-frame clones, not every one. The table includes approximately 20,000 clones, approximately 85% detected once. Documented time point: baseline, week 1 (first vaccination visit). The treatment: pre-vaccination baseline after standard-of-care therapy. The origin of this receptor is a man aged 40-55 years with glioma. The sample in question was PBMCs, obtained from a glioma patient treated with radiotherapy, temozolomide or both. The V gene is TRBV28, the J gene TRBJ1-6; TRBD1 aligns across 7 bases. The CDR3 DNA follows: TGTGCCACCAGGACAGGCTCCTATAATTCACCCCTCCACTTT. Translation: CATRTGSYNSPLHF.